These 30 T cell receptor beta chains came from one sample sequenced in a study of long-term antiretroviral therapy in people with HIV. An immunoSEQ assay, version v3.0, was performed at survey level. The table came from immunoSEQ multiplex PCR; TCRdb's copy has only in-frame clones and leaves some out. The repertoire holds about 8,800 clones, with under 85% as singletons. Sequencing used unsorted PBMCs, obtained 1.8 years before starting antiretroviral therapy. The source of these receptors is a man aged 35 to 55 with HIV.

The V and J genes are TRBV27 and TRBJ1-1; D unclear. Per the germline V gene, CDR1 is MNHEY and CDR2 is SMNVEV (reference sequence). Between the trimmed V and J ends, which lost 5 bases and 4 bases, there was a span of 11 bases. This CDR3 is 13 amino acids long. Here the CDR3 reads CASSPSALTEAFF. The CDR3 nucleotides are TGTGCCAGCAGTCCCTCGGCCCTCACTGAAGCTTTCTTT.

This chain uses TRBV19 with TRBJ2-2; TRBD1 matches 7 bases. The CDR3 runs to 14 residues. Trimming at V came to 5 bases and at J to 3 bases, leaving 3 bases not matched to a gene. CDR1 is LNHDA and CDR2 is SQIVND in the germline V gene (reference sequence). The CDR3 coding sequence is TGTGCCAGTAGTCGACAGGGTCACACCGGGGAGCTGTTTTTT. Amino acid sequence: CASSRQGHTGELFF.

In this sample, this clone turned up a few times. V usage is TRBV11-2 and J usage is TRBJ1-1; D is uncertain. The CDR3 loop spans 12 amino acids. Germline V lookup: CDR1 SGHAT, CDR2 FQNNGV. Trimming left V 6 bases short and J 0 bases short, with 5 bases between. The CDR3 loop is CASRVMNTEAFF. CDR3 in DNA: TGTGCCAGCAGGGTGATGAACACTGAAGCTTTCTTT.

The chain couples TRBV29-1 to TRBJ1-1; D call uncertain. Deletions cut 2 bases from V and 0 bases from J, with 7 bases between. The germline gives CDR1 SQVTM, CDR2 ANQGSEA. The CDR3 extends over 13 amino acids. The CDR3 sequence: CSVEPNMNTEAFF. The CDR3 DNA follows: TGCAGCGTTGAACCTAACATGAACACTGAAGCTTTCTTT.

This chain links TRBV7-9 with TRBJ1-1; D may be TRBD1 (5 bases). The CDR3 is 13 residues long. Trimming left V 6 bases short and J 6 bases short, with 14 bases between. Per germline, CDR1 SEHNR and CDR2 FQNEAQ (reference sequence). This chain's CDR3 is CASSSGRSPEAFF. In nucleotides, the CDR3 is TGTGCCAGCAGTTCAGGGCGTAGCCCTGAAGCTTTCTTT.

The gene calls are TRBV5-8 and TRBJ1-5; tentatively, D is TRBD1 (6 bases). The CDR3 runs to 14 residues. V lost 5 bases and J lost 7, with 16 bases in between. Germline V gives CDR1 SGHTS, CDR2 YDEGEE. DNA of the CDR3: TGTGCCAGCAGGGGGCAGGGGAGTTTGCAGCCCCAGCATTTT. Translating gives CASRGQGSLQPQHF.

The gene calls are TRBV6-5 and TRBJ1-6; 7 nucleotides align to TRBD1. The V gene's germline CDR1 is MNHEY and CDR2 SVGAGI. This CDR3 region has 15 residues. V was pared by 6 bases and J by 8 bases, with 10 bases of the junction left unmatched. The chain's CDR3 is CASRPATGSHSPLHF. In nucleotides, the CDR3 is TGTGCCAGCAGACCCGCGACAGGGAGTCATTCACCCCTCCACTTT.

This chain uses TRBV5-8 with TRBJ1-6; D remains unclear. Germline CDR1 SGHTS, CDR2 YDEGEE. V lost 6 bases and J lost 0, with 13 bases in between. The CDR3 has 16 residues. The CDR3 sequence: CASKVSGSSYNSPLHF. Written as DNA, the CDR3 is TGTGCCAGCAAAGTGTCTGGGAGCTCCTATAATTCACCCCTCCACTTT.

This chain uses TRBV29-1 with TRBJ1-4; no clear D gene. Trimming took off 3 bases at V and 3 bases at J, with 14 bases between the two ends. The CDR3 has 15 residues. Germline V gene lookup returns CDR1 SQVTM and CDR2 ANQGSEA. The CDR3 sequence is CSVEGPGVANEKLFF. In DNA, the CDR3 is TGCAGCGTTGAGGGTCCGGGTGTGGCTAATGAAAAACTGTTTTTT.

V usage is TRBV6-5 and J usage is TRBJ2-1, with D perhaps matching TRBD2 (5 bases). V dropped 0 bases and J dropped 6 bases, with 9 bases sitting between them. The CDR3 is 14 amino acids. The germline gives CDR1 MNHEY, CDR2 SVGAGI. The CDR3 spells CASSYSFRGNEQFF. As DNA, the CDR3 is TGTGCCAGCAGTTACTCATTCCGGGGCAATGAGCAGTTCTTC.

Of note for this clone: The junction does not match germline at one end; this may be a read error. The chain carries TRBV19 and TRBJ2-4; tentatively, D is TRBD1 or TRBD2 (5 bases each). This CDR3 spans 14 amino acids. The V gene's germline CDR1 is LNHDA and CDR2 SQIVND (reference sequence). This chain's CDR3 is CASSRGPTTEVHNF. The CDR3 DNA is TGTGCCAGTAGTCGGGGACCCACGACGGAGGTCCACAACTTC.

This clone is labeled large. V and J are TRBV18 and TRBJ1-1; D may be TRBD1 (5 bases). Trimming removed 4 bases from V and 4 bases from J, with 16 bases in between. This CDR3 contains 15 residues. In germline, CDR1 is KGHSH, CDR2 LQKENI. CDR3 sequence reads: CASSRSGGWSTEAFF. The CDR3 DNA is TGTGCCAGCTCACGATCTGGGGGGTGGAGCACTGAAGCTTTCTTT.

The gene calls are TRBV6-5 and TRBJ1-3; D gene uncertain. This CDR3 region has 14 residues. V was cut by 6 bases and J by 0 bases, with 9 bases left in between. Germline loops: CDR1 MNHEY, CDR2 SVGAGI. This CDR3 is CASSTDRSGNTIYF. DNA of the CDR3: TGTGCCAGCAGCACGGACCGCTCTGGAAACACCATATATTTT.

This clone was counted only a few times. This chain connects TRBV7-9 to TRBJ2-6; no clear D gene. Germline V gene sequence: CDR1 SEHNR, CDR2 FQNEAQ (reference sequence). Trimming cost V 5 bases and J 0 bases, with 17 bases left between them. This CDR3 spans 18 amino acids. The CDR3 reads CASSPLRATSSGANVLTF. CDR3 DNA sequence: TGTGCCAGCAGCCCTCTTAGGGCTACAAGCTCTGGGGCCAACGTCCTGACTTTC. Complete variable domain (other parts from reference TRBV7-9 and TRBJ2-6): DTGVSQNPRHKITKRGQNVTFRCDPISEHNRLYWYRQTLGQGPEFLTYFQNEAQLEKSRLLSDRFSAERPKGSFSTLEIQRTEQGDSAMYLCASSPLRATSSGANVLTFGAGSRLTVL.

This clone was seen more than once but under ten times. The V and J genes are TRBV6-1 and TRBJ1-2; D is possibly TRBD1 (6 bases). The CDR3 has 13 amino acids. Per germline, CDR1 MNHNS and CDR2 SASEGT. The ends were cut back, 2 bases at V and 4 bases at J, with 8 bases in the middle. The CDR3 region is CASSERGGYGYTF. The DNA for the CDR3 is TGTGCCAGCAGTGAACGAGGGGGCTATGGCTACACCTTC.

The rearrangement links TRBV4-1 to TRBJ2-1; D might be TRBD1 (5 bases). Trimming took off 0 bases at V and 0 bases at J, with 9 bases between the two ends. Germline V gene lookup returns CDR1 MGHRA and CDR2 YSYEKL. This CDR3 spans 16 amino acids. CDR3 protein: CASSQDDSLSYNEQFF. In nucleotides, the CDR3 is TGCGCCAGCAGCCAAGATGACAGCCTCTCCTACAATGAGCAGTTCTTC.

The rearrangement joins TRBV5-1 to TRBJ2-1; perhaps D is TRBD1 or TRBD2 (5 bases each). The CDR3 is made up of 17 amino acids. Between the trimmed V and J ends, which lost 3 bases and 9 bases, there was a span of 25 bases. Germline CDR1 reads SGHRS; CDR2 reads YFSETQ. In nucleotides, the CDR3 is TGCGCCAGCAGCTCCCTTGAGGCAGGGAGAGGAATCAGTGAGCAGTTCTTC. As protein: CASSSLEAGRGISEQFF.

The CDR3 spells CASSFRGTSTDTQYF. The CDR3 nucleotides are TGCGCCAGCAGCTTCAGGGGGACTAGCACAGATACGCAGTATTTT. The chain carries TRBV5-1 and TRBJ2-3, with D maybe TRBD1 (7 bases). The CDR3 totals 15 residues. Trimming took 2 bases from V and 0 from J, leaving 10 bases between them. Per germline, CDR1 SGHRS and CDR2 YFSETQ.

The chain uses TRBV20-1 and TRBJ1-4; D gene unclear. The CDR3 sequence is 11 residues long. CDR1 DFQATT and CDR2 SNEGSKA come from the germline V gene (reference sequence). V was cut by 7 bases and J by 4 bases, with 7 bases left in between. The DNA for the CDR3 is TGCAGTGGGGCAGTTAATGAAAAACTGTTTTTT. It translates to CSGAVNEKLFF.

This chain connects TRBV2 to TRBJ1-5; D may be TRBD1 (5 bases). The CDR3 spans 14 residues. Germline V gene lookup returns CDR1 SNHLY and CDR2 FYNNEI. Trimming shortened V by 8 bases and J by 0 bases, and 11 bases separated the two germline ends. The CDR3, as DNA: TGTGCCAGCTCCGGGGGTTATAGCAATCAGCCCCAGCATTTT. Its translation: CASSGGYSNQPQHF.

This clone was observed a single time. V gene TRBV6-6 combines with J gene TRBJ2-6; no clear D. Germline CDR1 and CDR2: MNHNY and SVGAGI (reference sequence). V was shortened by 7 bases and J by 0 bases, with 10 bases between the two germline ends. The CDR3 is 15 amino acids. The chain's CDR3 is CASTRPDSGANVLTF. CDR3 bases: TGTGCCAGCACCCGGCCGGACTCTGGGGCCAACGTCCTGACTTTC.

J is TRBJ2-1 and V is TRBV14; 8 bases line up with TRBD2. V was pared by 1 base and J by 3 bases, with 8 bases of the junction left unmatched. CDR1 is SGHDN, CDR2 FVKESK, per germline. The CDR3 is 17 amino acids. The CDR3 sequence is CASSQVGAGGLYNEQFF. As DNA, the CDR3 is TGTGCCAGCAGCCAAGTTGGGGCGGGGGGCCTCTACAATGAGCAGTTCTTC.

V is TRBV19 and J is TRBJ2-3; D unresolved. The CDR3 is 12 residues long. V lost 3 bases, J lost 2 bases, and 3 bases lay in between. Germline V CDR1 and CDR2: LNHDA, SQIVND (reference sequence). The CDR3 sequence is CASSMDTDTQYF. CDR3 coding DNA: TGTGCCAGTAGTATGGACACAGATACGCAGTATTTT.

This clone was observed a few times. As DNA, the CDR3 is TGCAGTGCCCTAGGGGGCACTGAAGCTTTCTTT. Amino acids: CSALGGTEAFF. The chain uses TRBV20-1 and TRBJ1-1, with D perhaps matching TRBD1 (6 bases). The germline V and J ends were trimmed by 6 bases and 4 bases, with 9 bases remaining between them. Germline values: CDR1 DFQATT, CDR2 SNEGSKA (reference sequence). This CDR3 region has 11 residues.

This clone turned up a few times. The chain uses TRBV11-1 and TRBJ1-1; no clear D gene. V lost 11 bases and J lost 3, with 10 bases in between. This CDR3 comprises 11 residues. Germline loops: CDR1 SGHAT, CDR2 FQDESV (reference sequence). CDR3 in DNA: TGTGCCCTCCGACGAGACACTGAAGCTTTCTTT. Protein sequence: CALRRDTEAFF.

The CDR3 DNA sequence: TGTGCCAGCAGCGGAGGAGGAAGGCTAGCGGGGGATGAGCAGTTCTTC. This codes for CASSGGGRLAGDEQFF. This chain joins TRBV9 and TRBJ2-1; 10 positions match TRBD2. This CDR3 is built from 16 residues. Germline V CDR1 and CDR2: SGDLS, YYNGEE. The V gene end was trimmed by 3 bases and the J gene end by 8 bases; junction bases not matched to a gene: 11.

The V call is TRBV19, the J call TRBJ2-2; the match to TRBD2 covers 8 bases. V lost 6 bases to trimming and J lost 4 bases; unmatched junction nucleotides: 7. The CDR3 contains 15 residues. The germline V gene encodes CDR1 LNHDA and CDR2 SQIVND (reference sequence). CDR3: CASRSRGGITGELFF. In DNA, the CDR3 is TGTGCCAGTAGAAGTCGGGGGGGCATCACCGGGGAGCTGTTTTTT.

This CDR3 is CASSPGGGNQPQHF. The CDR3 region has the DNA TGCGCCAGCAGCCCGGGTGGGGGCAATCAGCCCCAGCATTTT. The gene calls are TRBV5-1 and TRBJ1-5, with D unclear. The V gene lost 4 bases and the J gene lost 2 bases, with 10 bases spanning the gap. In germline, CDR1 is SGHRS, CDR2 YFSETQ. The CDR3 has 14 residues.

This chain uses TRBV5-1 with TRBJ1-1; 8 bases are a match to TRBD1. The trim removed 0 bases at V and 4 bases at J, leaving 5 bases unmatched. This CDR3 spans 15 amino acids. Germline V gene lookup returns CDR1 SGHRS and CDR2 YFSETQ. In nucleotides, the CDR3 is TGCGCCAGCAGCTTGGAGGCCACAGGGGGCACTGAAGCTTTCTTT. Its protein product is CASSLEATGGTEAFF.

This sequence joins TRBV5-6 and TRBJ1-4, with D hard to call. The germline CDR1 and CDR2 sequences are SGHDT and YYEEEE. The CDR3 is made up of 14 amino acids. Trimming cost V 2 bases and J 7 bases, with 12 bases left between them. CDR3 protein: CASSFFSGGEKLFF. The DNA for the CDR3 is TGTGCCAGCAGCTTCTTTTCGGGAGGTGAAAAACTGTTTTTT.